Below, 15 T cell receptor beta chains from the same sample are listed, as sequenced in a study of control samples from healthy donors and cancer patients. Measured with immunoSEQ multiplex PCR; TCRdb has only the in-frame clones, and not every one. Among about 90,000 clones listed, over 90% were seen once. The sequencing input was blood. The receptors come from a woman aged 25 to 39 in good health.

This chain connects TRBV25-1 to TRBJ1-1; D is perhaps TRBD1 (5 bases). V was pared by 3 bases and J by 0 bases, with 11 bases between. The CDR3 is 15 amino acids. Germline assignment: CDR1 MGHDK and CDR2 SYGVNS. The CDR3 loop reads CASSDRDGMNTEAFF. The CDR3 bases are TGTGCCAGCAGTGACCGGGACGGCATGAACACTGAAGCTTTCTTT.

This clone has just a few counts. The chain links TRBV28 to TRBJ1-5; D may be TRBD1 (6 bases). With 5 bases removed from V and 5 bases from J, the gap between germline ends came to 10 bases. The germline V gene has CDR1 MDHEN and CDR2 SYDVKM. This CDR3 region has 13 residues. Here the CDR3 reads CASSIRGYQPQHF. CDR3 nucleotide sequence: TGTGCCAGCAGTATCAGGGGATATCAGCCCCAGCATTTT.

The chain carries TRBV5-1 and TRBJ2-3, with 16 bases aligning to TRBD2. V lost 3 bases and J lost 4; bases outside the gene matches: 5. The germline gives CDR1 SGHRS, CDR2 YFSETQ. The CDR3 length is 17 residues. The CDR3 DNA sequence: TGCGCCAGCAGCTGGGGACTAGCGGGAGGGCCAGCAGATACGCAGTATTTT. It specifies CASSWGLAGGPADTQYF.

The rearrangement joins TRBV12-3 or TRBV12-4 to TRBJ2-5; D unclear. The germline V and J ends were trimmed by 3 bases and 4 bases, with 3 bases remaining between them. There are 11 residues in the CDR3. The CDR3 protein is CASSFSETQYF. CDR3 nucleotide sequence: TGTGCCAGCAGTTTTTCAGAGACCCAGTACTTC.

The chain is built from TRBV5-6 and TRBJ1-6; D is unresolved. Germline V CDR1 and CDR2: SGHDT, YYEEEE. The V gene lost 4 bases and the J gene lost 7 bases, with 18 bases spanning the gap. CDR3 length: 16 residues. The CDR3, as DNA: TGTGCCAGCAGCCTCCAAGTAGGCCGCCACAATTCACCCCTCCACTTT. Residues: CASSLQVGRHNSPLHF.

This chain links TRBV18 with TRBJ2-7; D gene ambiguous. Trimming removed 1 base at V and 1 base at J, with 11 bases between. CDR1 is KGHSH and CDR2 is LQKENI in the germline V gene. CDR3 length equals 15 residues. This CDR3 is CASSPRFERSYEQYF. For the CDR3, the DNA is TGTGCCAGCTCACCACGTTTTGAGAGGTCCTACGAGCAGTACTTC.

This sequence joins TRBV30 and TRBJ1-4, with D possibly TRBD1 on 6 matching bases. Germline V gives CDR1 GTSNPN, CDR2 SVGIG (reference sequence). V shed 4 bases and J shed 2 bases, with 14 bases lying between them. The CDR3 loop spans 15 amino acids. This CDR3 is CAWNQNRVTNEKLFF. CDR3 DNA: TGTGCCTGGAACCAAAACAGGGTGACTAATGAAAAACTGTTTTTT.

The chain couples TRBV4-1 to TRBJ1-2, with 7 nucleotides matching TRBD1. Germline CDR1 reads MGHRA; CDR2 reads YSYEKL. Trimming took 2 bases from V and 4 from J; bases not matched to a gene: 4. The CDR3 runs to 14 residues. The CDR3 sequence is CASSQYRDSYGYTF. CDR3 coding DNA: TGCGCCAGCAGCCAATACCGGGACAGCTATGGCTACACCTTC.

The chain recombines TRBV12-3 or TRBV12-4 with TRBJ2-7, with D maybe TRBD1 (6 bases). Trimming stripped 5 bases from V and 5 bases from J, with 13 bases between. The CDR3 runs to 13 residues. CDR3 bases: TGTGCCAGCAGTACACAGGGTTTCCACGAGCAGTACTTC. This translates into CASSTQGFHEQYF.

The gene calls are TRBV30 and TRBJ1-5, with D possibly matching TRBD1 (5 bases). Trimming cost V 0 bases and J 2 bases, with 11 bases left between them. This CDR3 has 15 residues. CDR1 and CDR2 from the germline V gene are GTSNPN and SVGIG (reference sequence). Here the CDR3 reads CAWSVEGSGNQPQHF. The CDR3, as DNA: TGTGCCTGGAGTGTAGAGGGGTCAGGCAATCAGCCCCAGCATTTT.

The CDR3 nucleotides are TGTGCCATCAGTCGGACTAGCGGGAACACCGGGGAGCTGTTTTTT. Translating gives CAISRTSGNTGELFF. The chain uses TRBV10-3 and TRBJ2-2; 10 bases map to TRBD2. Germline V gives CDR1 ENHRY, CDR2 SYGVKD. V lost 5 bases to trimming and J lost 1 base; unmatched junction nucleotides: 1. This CDR3 is 15 amino acids long.

V is TRBV9 and J is TRBJ1-5, with D possibly matching TRBD1 (5 bases). Trimming took 3 bases from V and 7 from J, leaving 17 bases between them. The CDR3 is 15 amino acids. The germline V gene encodes CDR1 SGDLS and CDR2 YYNGEE. The CDR3 loop is CASSEGPDSGQPQHF. In DNA, the CDR3 is TGTGCCAGCAGCGAAGGACCCGACAGTGGGCAGCCCCAGCATTTT.

The CDR3 sequence: CASRGGSYNEQFF. The CDR3 DNA is TGTGCCAGCAGAGGCGGGAGTTATAATGAGCAGTTCTTC. The chain uses TRBV18 and TRBJ2-1; 7 bases agree with TRBD2. Germline V gene data show CDR1 as KGHSH and CDR2 as LQKENI. After removal of 8 bases from V and 7 bases from J, the junction contained 8 bases not matched to a gene. The CDR3 is made up of 13 amino acids.

This sequence joins TRBV5-6 and TRBJ2-7; 7 bases match TRBD2. CDR1 and CDR2 (germline): SGHDT, YYEEEE. The CDR3 covers 18 residues. Trimming took 3 bases from V and 8 from J; bases not matched to a gene: 23. The chain's CDR3 is CASSSWGGNLKDSHKQYF. CDR3 DNA sequence: TGTGCCAGCAGCTCCTGGGGAGGGAACCTGAAAGACTCCCACAAGCAGTACTTC.

This clone was recorded once. The chain employs TRBV15 and TRBJ1-3; D is ambiguous. The V end was cut by 5 bases, the J end by 0 bases, with 14 bases between. CDR3 length: 16 amino acids. Germline CDR1 and CDR2: LNHNV and YYDKDF (reference sequence). For the CDR3, the DNA is TGTGCCACCAGCGCAATGAGCCTAGACTCTGGAAACACCATATATTTT. Translating gives CATSAMSLDSGNTIYF.